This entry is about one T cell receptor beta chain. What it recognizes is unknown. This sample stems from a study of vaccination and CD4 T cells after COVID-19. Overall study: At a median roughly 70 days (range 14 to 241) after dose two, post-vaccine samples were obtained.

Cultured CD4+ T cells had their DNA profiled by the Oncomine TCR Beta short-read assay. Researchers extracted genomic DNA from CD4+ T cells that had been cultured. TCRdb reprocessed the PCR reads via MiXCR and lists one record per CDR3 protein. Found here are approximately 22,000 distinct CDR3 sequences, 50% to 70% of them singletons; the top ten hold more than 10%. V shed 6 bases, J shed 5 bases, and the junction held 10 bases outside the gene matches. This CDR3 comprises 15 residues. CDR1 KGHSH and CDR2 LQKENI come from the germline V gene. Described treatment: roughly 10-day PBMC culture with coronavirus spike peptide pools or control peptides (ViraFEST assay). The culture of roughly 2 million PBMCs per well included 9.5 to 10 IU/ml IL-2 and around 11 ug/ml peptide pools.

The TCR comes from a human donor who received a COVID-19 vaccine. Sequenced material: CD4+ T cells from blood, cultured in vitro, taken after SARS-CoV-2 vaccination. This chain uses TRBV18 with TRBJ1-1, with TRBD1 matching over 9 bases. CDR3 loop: CASSHVNRGRTEAFF. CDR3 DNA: TGTGCCAGCTCTCACGTTAACAGGGGGCGAACTGAAGCTTTCTTT.